This entry features one T cell receptor beta chain sequence. Its antigen is not identified. The CDR3 loop spans 15 amino acids. Trimming pared 6 bases from V and 0 bases from J, leaving 12 bases between. The germline CDR1 and CDR2 sequences are ENHRY and SYGVKD. The data stem from a study of beta chain features in type 1 diabetes. The study, taken as a whole, reports: The study found moderately but significantly shorter TCRB CDR3s in all four CD4+ subsets of Type 1 diabetes patients.

The whole isolated RNA underwent reverse transcription, so sequencing captured expressed TCRB transcripts. Here immunoSEQ multiplex PCR was the method, and the copy in TCRdb shows in-frame clones only, minus some. The table lists hundreds of thousands of clones, 13% of them singletons, with approximately 0.02% in the top ten. The receptor was derived from a man aged 18 to 35 with type 1 diabetes. The source material was naive CD4+ T cells from blood. The chain is built from TRBV10-3 and TRBJ1-5; D unclear. The CDR3 nucleotides are TGTGCCATCAGACCCGACGGGGATAGCAATCAGCCCCAGCATTTT. This gives the protein CAIRPDGDSNQPQHF.